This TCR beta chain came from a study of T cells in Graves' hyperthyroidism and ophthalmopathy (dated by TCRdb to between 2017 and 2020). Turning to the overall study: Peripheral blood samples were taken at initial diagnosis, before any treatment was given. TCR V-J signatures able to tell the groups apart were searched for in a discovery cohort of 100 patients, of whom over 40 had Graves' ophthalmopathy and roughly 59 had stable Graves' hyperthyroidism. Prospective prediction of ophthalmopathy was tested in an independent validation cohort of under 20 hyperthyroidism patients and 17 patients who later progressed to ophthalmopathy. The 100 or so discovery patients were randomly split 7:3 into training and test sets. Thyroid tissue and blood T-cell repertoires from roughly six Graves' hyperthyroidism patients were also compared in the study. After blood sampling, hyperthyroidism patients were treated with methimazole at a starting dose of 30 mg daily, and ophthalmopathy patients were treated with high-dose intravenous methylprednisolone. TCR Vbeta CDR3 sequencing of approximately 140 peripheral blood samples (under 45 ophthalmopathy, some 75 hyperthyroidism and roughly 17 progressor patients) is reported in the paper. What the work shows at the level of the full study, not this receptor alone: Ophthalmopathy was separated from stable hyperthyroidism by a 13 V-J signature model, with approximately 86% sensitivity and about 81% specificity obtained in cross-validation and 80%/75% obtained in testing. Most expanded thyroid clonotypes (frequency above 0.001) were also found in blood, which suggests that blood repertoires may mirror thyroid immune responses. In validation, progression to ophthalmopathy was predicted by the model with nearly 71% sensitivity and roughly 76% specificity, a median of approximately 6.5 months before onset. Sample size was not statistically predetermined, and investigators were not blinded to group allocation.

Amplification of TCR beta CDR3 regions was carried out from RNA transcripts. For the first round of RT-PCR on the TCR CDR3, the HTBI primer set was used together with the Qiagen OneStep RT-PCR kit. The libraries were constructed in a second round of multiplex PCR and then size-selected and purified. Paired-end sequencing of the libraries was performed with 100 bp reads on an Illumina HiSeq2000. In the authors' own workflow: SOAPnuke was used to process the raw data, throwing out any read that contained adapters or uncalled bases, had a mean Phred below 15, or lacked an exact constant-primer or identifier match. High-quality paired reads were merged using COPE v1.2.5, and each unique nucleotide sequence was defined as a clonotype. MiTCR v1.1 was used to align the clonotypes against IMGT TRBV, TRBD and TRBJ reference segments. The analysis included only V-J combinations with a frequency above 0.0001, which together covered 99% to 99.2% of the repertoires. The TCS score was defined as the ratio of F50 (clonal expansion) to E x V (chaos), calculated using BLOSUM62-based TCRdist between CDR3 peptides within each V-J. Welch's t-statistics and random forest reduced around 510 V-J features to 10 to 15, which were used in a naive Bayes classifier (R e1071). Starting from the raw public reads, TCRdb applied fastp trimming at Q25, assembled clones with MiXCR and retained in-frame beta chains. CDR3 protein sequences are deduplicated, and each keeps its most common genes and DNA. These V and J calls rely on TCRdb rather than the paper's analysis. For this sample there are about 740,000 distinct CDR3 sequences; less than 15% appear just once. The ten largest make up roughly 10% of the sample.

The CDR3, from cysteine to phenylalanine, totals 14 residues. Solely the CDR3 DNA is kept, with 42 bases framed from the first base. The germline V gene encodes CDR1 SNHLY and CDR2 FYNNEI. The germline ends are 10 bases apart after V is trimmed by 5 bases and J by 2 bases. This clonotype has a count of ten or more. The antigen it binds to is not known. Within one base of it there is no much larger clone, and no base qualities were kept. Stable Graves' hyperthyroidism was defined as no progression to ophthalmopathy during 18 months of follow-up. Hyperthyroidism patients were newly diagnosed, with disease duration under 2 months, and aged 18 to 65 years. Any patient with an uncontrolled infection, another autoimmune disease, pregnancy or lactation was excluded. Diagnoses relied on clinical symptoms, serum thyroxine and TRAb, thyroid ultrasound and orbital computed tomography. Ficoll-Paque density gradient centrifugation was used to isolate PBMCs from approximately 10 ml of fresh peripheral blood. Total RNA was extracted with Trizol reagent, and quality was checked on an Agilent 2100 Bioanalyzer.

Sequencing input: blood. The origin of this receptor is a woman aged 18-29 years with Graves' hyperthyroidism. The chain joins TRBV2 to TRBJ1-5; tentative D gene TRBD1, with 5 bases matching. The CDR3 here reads CASSYQGGNQPQHF. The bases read TGTGCCAGCAGTTACCAGGGTGGCAATCAGCCCCAGCATTTT.